One sample yielded the 23 T cell receptor beta chains listed below, sequenced in a study of cytomegalovirus exposure and HLA in healthy donors. The PCR had 60 Vbeta and 13 Jbeta primers. Assay used: immunoSEQ multiplex PCR; TCRdb lists only in-frame clones, some missing. The table lists over 140,000 clones, approximately 82% of them singletons. Sequencing input: PBMCs. The source is a young man in good health and CMV-seropositive.

This clone was recorded a few times. The gene calls are TRBV5-6 and TRBJ1-1, with D possibly TRBD1 on 6 matching bases. From germline, CDR1 is SGHDT and CDR2 YYEEEE. V shed 3 bases and J shed 11 bases, with 11 bases lying between them. This CDR3 has 11 residues. This CDR3 is CASSSGERAFF. CDR3 DNA: TGTGCCAGCAGCTCAGGGGAGCGGGCTTTCTTT.

V is TRBV30 and J is TRBJ2-7; 9 bases are shared with TRBD1. V lost 2 bases and J lost 3; bases outside the gene matches: 8. The germline V gene encodes CDR1 GTSNPN and CDR2 SVGIG (reference sequence). There are 15 residues in the CDR3. In DNA, the CDR3 is TGTGCCTGGAGTCCCCCCCCGGGACAGGGCTACGAGCAGTACTTC. Its protein is CAWSPPPGQGYEQYF.

The CDR3 protein is CASSIGVGDEQYF. The CDR3 nucleotides are TGTGCCAGTAGTATCGGGGTAGGCGACGAGCAGTACTTC. The chain carries TRBV19 and TRBJ2-7; D may be TRBD2 (5 bases). Trimming removed 3 bases from V and 5 bases from J, with 11 bases in between. This CDR3 has 13 amino acids. Germline-derived CDR1 and CDR2 are LNHDA and SQIVND (reference sequence).

This chain uses TRBV7-9 with TRBJ2-7; 7 positions agree with TRBD2. The CDR3 covers 17 residues. The V and J ends lost 4 bases and 4 bases, in that order; junction bases with no gene match: 16. CDR1 and CDR2 from the germline V gene are SEHNR and FQNEAQ (reference sequence). The CDR3 DNA reads as TGTGCCAGCAGCTCTGCTTTTACAGAGCAGGGAGGGTACGAGCAGTACTTC. This codes for CASSSAFTEQGGYEQYF. The full variable domain, with the rest looked up from reference TRBV7-9 and TRBJ2-7, is DTGVSQNPRHKITKRGQNVTFRCDPISEHNRLYWYRQTLGQGPEFLTYFQNEAQLEKSRLLSDRFSAERPKGSFSTLEIQRTEQGDSAMYLCASSSAFTEQGGYEQYFGPGTRLTVT.

The chain employs TRBV2 and TRBJ2-2; 8 bases line up with TRBD1. The germline gives CDR1 SNHLY, CDR2 FYNNEI. The junction had 5 bases not matched to a gene; V was cut back by 5 bases and J by 6 bases. There are 14 residues in the CDR3. CDR3 bases: TGTGCCAGCAGTAGCGACAGGGGCTCCGGGGAGCTGTTTTTT. This gives the protein CASSSDRGSGELFF.

This clone was observed a handful of times. This chain joins TRBV28 and TRBJ2-7; D uncertain. The CDR3 totals 14 residues. CDR1 and CDR2 from the germline V gene are MDHEN and SYDVKM. Trimming pared 3 bases from V and 2 bases from J, leaving 11 bases between. The chain's CDR3 is CASSFDPGTYEQYF. CDR3 DNA: TGTGCCAGCAGTTTTGACCCAGGAACCTACGAGCAGTACTTC.

The chain combines TRBV7-9 with TRBJ2-3; 10 bases match TRBD1. Germline V gene sequence: CDR1 SEHNR, CDR2 FQNEAQ (reference sequence). The CDR3 runs 15 residues. V gave up 4 bases and J gave up 2 bases; unmatched junction bases: 3. As DNA, the CDR3 is TGTGCCAGCAGCTGGGACAGGGGTGACACAGATACGCAGTATTTT. It translates to CASSWDRGDTDTQYF.

V gene TRBV2 combines with J gene TRBJ1-3; a possible D gene is TRBD1 (6 bases). V was cut by 6 bases and J by 3 bases, with 21 bases left in between. The CDR3 is 17 amino acids. Germline V gene lookup returns CDR1 SNHLY and CDR2 FYNNEI. Written as DNA, the CDR3 is TGTGCCAGCAGCCCCCCTAAGGACAGTCTTTTTGGAAACACCATATATTTT. Amino acid sequence: CASSPPKDSLFGNTIYF.

The genes are TRBV27 and TRBJ1-2; D is undetermined. The ends were cut back, 6 bases at V and 5 bases at J, with 16 bases in the middle. There are 14 residues in the CDR3. CDR1 is MNHEY and CDR2 is SMNVEV in the germline V gene (reference sequence). For the CDR3, the DNA is TGTGCCAGCAGCTATAACGCGGGGAATTATGGCTACACCTTC. Protein sequence: CASSYNAGNYGYTF.

V gene TRBV7-6 combines with J gene TRBJ1-4; TRBD1 matches at 8 bases. The germline gives CDR1 SGHVS, CDR2 FNYEAQ. The CDR3 length is 16 residues. J lost 7 bases, V lost 5 bases, and 12 bases had no gene match. The CDR3, as DNA: TGTGCCAGCAGCCTCAGCCTCAGGGGGCGCGGTGAAAAACTGTTTTTT. The encoded protein is CASSLSLRGRGEKLFF.

V is TRBV9 and J is TRBJ1-2, with 9 bases fitting TRBD1. The CDR3 is 14 residues long. Germline V gives CDR1 SGDLS, CDR2 YYNGEE. Unmatched junction bases numbered 7, after V lost 3 bases and J lost 7 bases. DNA of the CDR3: TGTGCCAGCAGCGCCCAGGGACAGGGTGGTGGCTACACCTTC. This encodes CASSAQGQGGGYTF.

This CDR3 reads CASSMGDNYEQYF. The CDR3, as DNA: TGTGCCAGTAGTATGGGGGACAACTACGAGCAGTACTTC. J is TRBJ2-7 and V is TRBV19, with D maybe TRBD1 (6 bases). Trimming took off 3 bases at V and 3 bases at J, with 9 bases between the two ends. The germline V gene has CDR1 LNHDA and CDR2 SQIVND (reference sequence). The CDR3 spans 13 residues.

The rearrangement uses TRBV28 and TRBJ2-3, with 9 bases lining up with TRBD1. CDR3 size: 16 residues. The germline CDR1 and CDR2 sequences are MDHEN and SYDVKM. The junction had 5 bases not matched to a gene; V was cut back by 2 bases and J by 2 bases. CDR3 nucleotides: TGTGCCAGCAGTTTAGGGGGGACAGGGTACACAGATACGCAGTATTTT. As protein: CASSLGGTGYTDTQYF.

The rearrangement uses TRBV19 and TRBJ2-3; D possibly corresponds to TRBD2 (6 bases). Germline values: CDR1 LNHDA, CDR2 SQIVND (reference sequence). V lost 7 bases and J 0 bases, leaving 14 bases between the germline ends. The length of the CDR3 is 15 residues. The CDR3 spells CASTPAGTSTDTQYF. CDR3 in DNA: TGTGCCAGTACCCCCGCGGGGACTAGCACAGATACGCAGTATTTT.

The rearrangement uses TRBV30 and TRBJ2-3, with 13 bases matching TRBD2. CDR1 and CDR2 (germline): GTSNPN, SVGIG (reference sequence). The CDR3 sequence is 16 residues long. J lost 1 base, V lost 2 bases, and 3 bases had no gene match. In nucleotides, the CDR3 is TGTGCCTGGAGTCATGGACTAGCGGGGGGCACAGATACGCAGTATTTT. Amino acid sequence: CAWSHGLAGGTDTQYF.

The chain employs TRBV4-1 and TRBJ1-1, with a possible D match to TRBD1 (5 bases). Germline V CDR1 and CDR2: MGHRA, YSYEKL. This CDR3 region has 15 residues. V gave up 3 bases and J gave up 7 bases, with 18 bases separating them. The chain's CDR3 is CASSQAGSGPGEAFF. The CDR3 nucleotides read TGCGCCAGCAGCCAGGCCGGGTCAGGGCCCGGTGAAGCTTTCTTT.

This clone is a singleton in its sample. The V call is TRBV5-1, the J call TRBJ2-3; TRBD2 might be the D (5 bases). The length of the CDR3 is 15 residues. CDR1 and CDR2 from the germline V gene are SGHRS and YFSETQ. With 1 base removed from V and 3 bases from J, the gap between germline ends came to 12 bases. CDR3 nucleotide sequence: TGCGCCAGCAGCTTGTCGGGGATTGAAACAGATACGCAGTATTTT. This translates into CASSLSGIETDTQYF.

In this sample, this clone turned up once. J is TRBJ2-3 and V is TRBV5-8; D remains unclear. V was pared by 0 bases and J by 6 bases, with 11 bases between. CDR3 length: 14 amino acids. Germline V gene sequence: CDR1 SGHTS, CDR2 YDEGEE. CDR3 bases: TGTGCCAGCAGCTTGGTGGGTAGCATCGATACGCAGTATTTT. This translates into CASSLVGSIDTQYF.

This chain links TRBV7-8 with TRBJ2-7; TRBD1 aligns across 8 bases. Germline values: CDR1 SGHVS, CDR2 FQNEAQ. With 4 bases clipped from V and 4 bases from J, the junction kept 6 bases outside the gene matches. This CDR3 is built from 14 residues. The CDR3 protein is CASSSGTGPYEQYF. The CDR3 DNA reads TGTGCCAGCAGCTCCGGGACAGGACCTTACGAGCAGTACTTC.

Concerning this clone itself: One end of the junction does not line up with germline, which may come from a read error. Other DNA sequences in this sample translate to the same CDR3. The genes are TRBV6-1 and TRBJ2-3; 8 nucleotides match TRBD2. This CDR3 is 15 amino acids long. Germline loops: CDR1 MNHNS, CDR2 SASEGT. CDR3 in amino acids: CASSDSGVNTDTQYF. The CDR3 region has the DNA TGCGCCAGCAGTGATAGCGGGGTCAACACAGATACGCAGTATTTT.

The chain has TRBV7-2 and TRBJ1-2; 7 nucleotides match TRBD1. The CDR3 extends over 15 amino acids. The junction had 8 bases not matched to a gene; V was cut back by 6 bases and J by 1 base. Germline values: CDR1 SGHTA, CDR2 FQGNSA. This CDR3 is CASRPETGFNYGYTF. CDR3 DNA: TGTGCCAGCAGGCCGGAGACAGGGTTTAACTATGGCTACACCTTC.

The rearrangement joins TRBV2 to TRBJ2-7; 12 positions match TRBD2. Germline values: CDR1 SNHLY, CDR2 FYNNEI. V was pared by 8 bases and J by 2 bases, with 4 bases of the junction left unmatched. This CDR3 spans 14 amino acids. This CDR3 reads CASPGLAGAYEQYF. The DNA of the CDR3 is TGTGCCAGCCCGGGACTAGCGGGTGCCTACGAGCAGTACTTC.

The V and J genes are TRBV6-1 and TRBJ1-5, with 9 bases aligning to TRBD1. V lost 4 bases, J lost 5 bases, and 9 bases stayed unmatched. CDR1 and CDR2 from the germline V gene are MNHNS and SASEGT. The CDR3 is 16 amino acids. The CDR3 reads CASSVGQGRFDQPQHF. In DNA, the CDR3 is TGTGCCAGCAGTGTCGGACAGGGGAGGTTTGATCAGCCCCAGCATTTT.